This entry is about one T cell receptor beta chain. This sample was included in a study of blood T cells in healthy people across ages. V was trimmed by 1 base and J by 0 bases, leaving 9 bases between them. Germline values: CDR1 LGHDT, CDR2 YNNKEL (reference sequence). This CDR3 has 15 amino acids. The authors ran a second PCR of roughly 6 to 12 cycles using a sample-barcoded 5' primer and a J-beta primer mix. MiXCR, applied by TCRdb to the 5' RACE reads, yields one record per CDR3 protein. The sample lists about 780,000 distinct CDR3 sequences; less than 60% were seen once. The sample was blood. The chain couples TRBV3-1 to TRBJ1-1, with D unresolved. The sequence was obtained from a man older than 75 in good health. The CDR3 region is CASSQVGNLNTEAFF. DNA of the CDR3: TGTGCCAGCAGCCAAGTTGGCAACTTGAACACTGAAGCTTTCTTT.